This record covers a single T cell receptor beta chain. This record belongs to a study of blood T cell repertoires in COVID-19. Background on the study: Spain, Italy and the United States supplied samples that represented acute and convalescent COVID-19. PBMCs, B-cell-depleted T cells, or T cells provided the cDNA or gDNA that made up the material.

CDR1 and CDR2 (germline): SGHRS, YFSETQ. The CDR3 is 15 amino acids. J lost 5 bases, V lost 2 bases, and 7 bases had no gene match. Authors' data handling: For nucleated cells, counts were estimated from reference gene primer amplification. Repertoires were generated with immunoSEQ multiplex PCR, while TCRdb's copy carries only in-frame clones and drops some. V, J and clone size derive from that table, while D and trimming were established from the DNA sequence. The table records about 79,000 clones, roughly 89% of them present only once. Source material: peripheral blood. J is TRBJ2-5 and V is TRBV5-1, with 9 bases aligning to TRBD2. The sequence derives from a man between 65 and 85 years old with active or convalescent COVID-19. For the CDR3, the DNA is TGCGCCAGCAGCTTAGAGGGACTAGCAAGGGAGACCCAGTACTTC. Translating gives CASSLEGLARETQYF.